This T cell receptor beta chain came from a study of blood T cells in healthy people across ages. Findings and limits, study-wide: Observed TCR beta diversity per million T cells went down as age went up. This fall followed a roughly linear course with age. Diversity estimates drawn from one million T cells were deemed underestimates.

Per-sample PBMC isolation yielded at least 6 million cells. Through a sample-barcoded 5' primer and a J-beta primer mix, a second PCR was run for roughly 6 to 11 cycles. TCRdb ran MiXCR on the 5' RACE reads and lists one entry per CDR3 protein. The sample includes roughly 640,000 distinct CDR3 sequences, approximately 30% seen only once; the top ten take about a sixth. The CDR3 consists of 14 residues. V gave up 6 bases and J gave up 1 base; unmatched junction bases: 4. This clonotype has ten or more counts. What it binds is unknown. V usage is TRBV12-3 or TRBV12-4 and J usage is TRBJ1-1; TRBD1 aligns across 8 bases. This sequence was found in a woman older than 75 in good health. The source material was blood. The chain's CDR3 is CASSPTGENTEAFF. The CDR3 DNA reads TGTGCCAGCAGCCCGACAGGGGAGAACACTGAAGCTTTCTTT.